Given below is one TCR beta chain in context. Its antigen is undetermined. The V and J ends lost 0 bases and 11 bases respectively, with 19 bases between them. Per the germline V gene, CDR1 is LGHNA and CDR2 is YNFKEQ. CDR3 length equals 15 residues. These data belong to a study of OX40 agonist ivuxolimab in advanced cancers. Study information: Each patient was given ivuxolimab into a vein every 2 weeks, at 0.01 to 10 mg/kg.

The study, taken as a whole, reports: Fewer expanded clones were found on average in CD4+ than in CD8+ T cells.

Assay: immunoSEQ multiplex PCR; the TCRdb copy retains only in-frame clones and omits some. The table lists about 98,000 clones, 70% to 90% of them singletons. The chain combines TRBV4-2 with TRBJ1-1, with a tentative D call TRBD1 (5 bases). The clonotype was recovered from an adult with an advanced solid tumor such as melanoma, head and neck, liver or kidney cancer. The sequencing used CD4+ or CD8+ T cells sorted from blood, collected in a trial of the OX40 agonist ivuxolimab. The CDR3 loop is CASSQDGGQGVRAFF. CDR3 DNA: TGTGCCAGCAGCCAAGATGGCGGCCAGGGTGTCCGCGCTTTCTTT.